Following are 26 T cell receptor beta chains from one sample sequenced in a study of post-analysis software for immune sequencing data. The antigens for these receptors are not known. Study findings and constraints: Roughly 5 TRBV segments (TRBV5-6, TRBV5-1 and TRBV20-1 among them) occurred more frequently in patients than in controls.

cDNA libraries of TCR beta carried unique molecular identifiers. TCRdb processed the PCR reads anew with MiXCR; each CDR3 protein has one entry. This sample carries hundreds of thousands of distinct CDR3 sequences, 55% to 60% of them seen once, and the ten largest clones take roughly 10%. The sequenced material came from blood. The source is a girl aged 2 to 10 with multiple sclerosis.

V is TRBV7-9 and J is TRBJ2-1; no definite D call. The CDR3 sequence is 15 residues long. The germline V and J ends were trimmed by 3 bases and 13 bases, with 22 bases remaining between them. Germline CDR1 and CDR2: SEHNR and FQNEAQ (reference sequence). The chain's CDR3 is CASSFRSSPAGEQFF. The CDR3, as DNA: TGTGCCAGCAGCTTTAGATCCTCCCCGGCTGGGGAACAGTTCTTC.

The V and J genes are TRBV12-3 or TRBV12-4 and TRBJ2-7; D possibly corresponds to TRBD2 (6 bases). Between the trimmed V and J ends, which lost 6 bases and 0 bases, there was a span of 12 bases. There are 14 residues in the CDR3. CDR3 sequence (DNA): TGTGCCAGCAGCCTCGAGCGGGCCTCCTACGAGCAGTACTTC. It translates to CASSLERASYEQYF.

V and J are TRBV7-2 and TRBJ2-5; 15 bases agree with TRBD2. In germline, CDR1 is SGHTA, CDR2 FQGNSA. CDR3 length: 16 amino acids. V lost 5 bases and J lost 2; bases outside the gene matches: 3. The CDR3 DNA reads as TGTGCCAGCAGCCCAGGGACTAGCGGGAGGCAAGAGACCCAGTACTTC. It yields the protein CASSPGTSGRQETQYF.

The V gene is TRBV27, the J gene TRBJ2-1, with 10 bases aligning to TRBD2. With V trimmed by 7 bases and J by 7 bases, 10 bases remained unmatched. The CDR3 consists of 15 residues. Germline CDR1 MNHEY, CDR2 SMNVEV (reference sequence). The CDR3 spells CASTRGASGSNEQFF. CDR3 sequence (DNA): TGTGCCAGCACCCGAGGGGCTAGCGGGAGTAATGAGCAGTTCTTC.

This chain uses TRBV11-1 with TRBJ2-7; 8 bases are a match to TRBD2. Germline V lookup: CDR1 SGHAT, CDR2 FQDESV (reference sequence). The CDR3 has 16 amino acids. With V trimmed by 1 base and J by 6 bases, 11 bases remained unmatched. The CDR3 region has the DNA TGTGCCAGCAGCTTAGAACCGAGCGGGAGAGTCAGCGAGCAGTACTTC. Its translation: CASSLEPSGRVSEQYF.

This rearrangement joins TRBV29-1 to TRBJ2-1, with D possibly TRBD1 on 6 matching bases. Germline V gives CDR1 SQVTM, CDR2 ANQGSEA. V shed 3 bases and J shed 8 bases, with 17 bases lying between them. This CDR3 is built from 14 residues. The CDR3 nucleotides are TGCAGCGTTGACGTACGACAGGCAATCGATGAGCAGTTCTTC. Translation gives CSVDVRQAIDEQFF.

This chain links TRBV6-5 with TRBJ2-1; perhaps TRBD2 as D (6 bases). V shed 6 bases and J shed 7 bases, with 19 bases lying between them. CDR1 is MNHEY and CDR2 is SVGAGI in the germline V gene. The CDR3 is 15 residues long. The CDR3 DNA sequence: TGTGCCAGCAGCGGCCGCCGGGACTGGGGGAATGAGCAGTTCTTC. Its protein is CASSGRRDWGNEQFF.

The V and J genes are TRBV5-1 and TRBJ2-1; D might be TRBD2 (5 bases). Germline CDR1 is SGHRS and CDR2 is YFSETQ. Trimming pared 4 bases from V and 10 bases from J, leaving 12 bases between. The CDR3 length is 12 residues. The CDR3 sequence is CASSQDSTEQFF. CDR3 DNA sequence: TGCGCCAGCAGCCAGGACTCGACGGAGCAGTTCTTC.

The V call is TRBV20-1, the J call TRBJ2-3, with 10 bases identical to TRBD2. V lost 6 bases, J lost 3 bases, and 9 bases stayed unmatched. The CDR3 length is 15 residues. Germline V CDR1 and CDR2: DFQATT, SNEGSKA (reference sequence). The CDR3 sequence: CSARPSGGATDTQYF. The CDR3 bases are TGCAGTGCCCGTCCAAGCGGGGGGGCAACAGATACGCAGTATTTT.

CDR3 DNA: TGCAGCGTTGCGGGCCACACCTTC. Translation: CSVAGHTF. The chain links TRBV29-1 to TRBJ1-2; no firm D call. The V end lost 4 bases, the J end lost 12 bases, and 6 bases lay between the germline ends. Germline CDR1 reads SQVTM; CDR2 reads ANQGSEA. This CDR3 is built from 8 residues.

The gene calls are TRBV12-3 or TRBV12-4 and TRBJ2-1, with D uncertain. The V end was cut by 8 bases, the J end by 10 bases, with 15 bases between. This CDR3 region has 12 residues. The CDR3 protein is CASVSMAKEQFF. DNA of the CDR3: TGTGCCAGCGTCTCCATGGCCAAGGAGCAGTTCTTC.

The chain joins TRBV24-1 to TRBJ2-3; D unresolved. Germline V CDR1 and CDR2: KGHDR, SFDVKD. The V end lost 4 bases, the J end lost 4 bases, and 14 bases lay between the germline ends. The CDR3 sequence is 15 residues long. CDR3 nucleotide sequence: TGTGCCACCAGTGACCCCCCCGCGAGGCCAGATACGCAGTATTTT. Translating gives CATSDPPARPDTQYF.

This chain joins TRBV10-1 and TRBJ2-1; 8 bases match TRBD2. The V gene end was trimmed by 0 bases and the J gene end by 9 bases; junction bases not matched to a gene: 4. Germline-derived CDR1 and CDR2 are WNHNN and SYGVQD (reference sequence). The CDR3 sequence is 14 residues long. CDR3 nucleotides: TGCGCCAGCAGTGAGTCGGGACTAGGTGGTGAGCAGTTCTTC. As protein: CASSESGLGGEQFF.

The chain uses TRBV20-1 and TRBJ2-7, with D unclear. The CDR3 runs 12 residues. V lost 3 bases and J 6 bases, leaving 12 bases between the germline ends. Germline V lookup: CDR1 DFQATT, CDR2 SNEGSKA (reference sequence). The CDR3 loop is CSASSRSGEQYF. The CDR3 region has the DNA TGCAGTGCTAGCTCCAGATCTGGCGAGCAGTACTTC.

Regarding this clonotype: One end of the junction is discordant with germline, which a read error may explain. The J gene is TRBJ2-3, the V gene TRBV5-1, with D perhaps matching TRBD2 (5 bases). This CDR3 is built from 17 residues. In germline, CDR1 is SGHRS, CDR2 YFSETQ. CDR3 residues: CASSSLGAEPSTDTQYF. CDR3 in DNA: TGCGCCAGTAGCTCCCTTGGAGCGGAACCTAGCACAGATACGCAGTATTTT.

The rearrangement uses TRBV6-5 and TRBJ2-1, with 10 bases aligning to TRBD1. The CDR3 length is 19 residues. With 4 bases clipped from V and 8 bases from J, the junction kept 20 bases outside the gene matches. Germline CDR1 and CDR2: MNHEY and SVGAGI. CDR3 nucleotide sequence: TGTGCCAGCAGTTTCACCGGGACAGGGGTCAGAGTCGTAATCGATGAGCAGTTCTTC. This codes for CASSFTGTGVRVVIDEQFF.

CDR3 amino acids: CASRLRTENEKLFF. The CDR3 coding sequence is TGTGCCAGCCGACTAAGGACAGAGAATGAAAAACTGTTTTTT. The V gene is TRBV7-2, the J gene TRBJ1-4; D may be TRBD1 (6 bases). The CDR3 has 14 amino acids. Germline assignment: CDR1 SGHTA and CDR2 FQGNSA. Deletions cut 8 bases from V and 5 bases from J, with 15 bases between. The complete variable domain, with remaining parts taken from reference TRBV7-2 and TRBJ1-4, reads GAGVSQSPSNKVTEKGKDVELRCDPISGHTALYWYRQSLGQGLEFLIYFQGNSAPDKSGLPSDRFSAERTGGSVSTLTIQRTQQEDSAVYLCASRLRTENEKLFFGSGTQLSVL.

Regarding this clonotype: The junction departs from the called germline gene at one end, perhaps through a read error. The chain has TRBV7-6 and TRBJ2-5; 7 bases agree with TRBD2. Germline lookup yields CDR1 SGHVS and CDR2 FNYEAQ. CDR3 length: 15 amino acids. The CDR3, as DNA: TGTGCCAGTAGCTTTCTAGCGGAGATCCAAGAGACCCAGTACTTC. It is translated as CASSFLAEIQETQYF.

This chain uses TRBV30 with TRBJ2-7, with unresolved D. The V and J ends lost 0 bases and 1 base respectively, with 4 bases between them. There are 12 residues in the CDR3. Germline loops: CDR1 GTSNPN, CDR2 SVGIG (reference sequence). The CDR3 DNA is TGTGCCTGGAGTGTTTTGTCCTACGAGCAGTACTTC. It encodes CAWSVLSYEQYF.

CDR3 region: CASRVEGGAYEQYF. The CDR3 DNA reads as TGCGCCAGCAGAGTGGAGGGAGGGGCCTACGAGCAGTACTTC. V is TRBV5-1 and J is TRBJ2-7; 7 nucleotides agree with TRBD2. The CDR3 length is 14 residues. Germline V gene data show CDR1 as SGHRS and CDR2 as YFSETQ. After removal of 5 bases from V and 2 bases from J, the junction contained 7 bases not matched to a gene. The full variable domain, in which reference TRBV5-1 and TRBJ2-7 provide the parts outside the CDR3, is KAGVTQTPRYLIKTRGQQVTLSCSPISGHRSVSWYQQTPGQGLQFLFEYFSETQRNKGNFPGRFSGRQFSNSRSEMNVSTLELGDSALYLCASRVEGGAYEQYFGPGTRLTVT.

The gene calls are TRBV29-1 and TRBJ2-1; D is ambiguous. The length of the CDR3 is 11 residues. Between the trimmed V and J ends, which lost 3 bases and 6 bases, there was a span of 6 bases. Germline CDR1 reads SQVTM; CDR2 reads ANQGSEA. This chain's CDR3 is CSVEILNEQFF. CDR3 in DNA: TGCAGCGTTGAGATCCTCAATGAGCAGTTCTTC.

This chain links TRBV29-1 with TRBJ2-3; TRBD2 aligns across 9 bases. The trim removed 5 bases at V and 4 bases at J, leaving 10 bases unmatched. CDR1 and CDR2 from the germline V gene are SQVTM and ANQGSEA. The CDR3 covers 15 residues. The DNA of the CDR3 is TGCAGCGTTTTTAAGACTAGCGGATTGGCAGATACGCAGTATTTT. Its protein product is CSVFKTSGLADTQYF.

The chain carries TRBV20-1 and TRBJ1-2; D remains ambiguous. CDR3 size: 15 residues. Looked up from germline, CDR1 is DFQATT and CDR2 is SNEGSKA (reference sequence). The V end lost 3 bases, the J end lost 4 bases, and 18 bases lay between the germline ends. The CDR3 loop is CSASLGIGFSYGYTF. Here the CDR3 DNA reads TGCAGTGCTAGCTTGGGTATTGGGTTTAGCTATGGCTACACCTTC.

J is TRBJ2-1 and V is TRBV25-1, with 7 bases matching TRBD1. V lost 4 bases, J lost 6 bases, and 3 bases stayed unmatched. CDR1 is MGHDK and CDR2 is SYGVNS in the germline V gene. The CDR3 loop spans 13 amino acids. CDR3 sequence: CASSGDRPNEQFF. CDR3 DNA: TGTGCCAGCAGTGGGGACAGACCCAATGAGCAGTTCTTC.

The sample holds one count of this clonotype. The chain carries TRBV11-2 and TRBJ2-1; a possible D gene is TRBD2 (6 bases). The CDR3 spans 14 residues. Germline CDR1 is SGHAT and CDR2 is FQNNGV. With 2 bases removed from V and 7 bases from J, the gap between germline ends came to 12 bases. The CDR3 reads CASSLNPGRNEQFF. CDR3 DNA: TGTGCCAGCAGCTTAAATCCAGGGAGGAATGAGCAGTTCTTC.

V and J are TRBV12-3 or TRBV12-4 and TRBJ2-4; D remains unclear. This CDR3 region has 15 residues. Trimming pared 4 bases from V and 0 bases from J, leaving 10 bases between. For the CDR3, the DNA is TGTGCCAGCAGTTCCCGGTCTCTAGCCAAAAACATTCAGTACTTC. Protein: CASSSRSLAKNIQYF.